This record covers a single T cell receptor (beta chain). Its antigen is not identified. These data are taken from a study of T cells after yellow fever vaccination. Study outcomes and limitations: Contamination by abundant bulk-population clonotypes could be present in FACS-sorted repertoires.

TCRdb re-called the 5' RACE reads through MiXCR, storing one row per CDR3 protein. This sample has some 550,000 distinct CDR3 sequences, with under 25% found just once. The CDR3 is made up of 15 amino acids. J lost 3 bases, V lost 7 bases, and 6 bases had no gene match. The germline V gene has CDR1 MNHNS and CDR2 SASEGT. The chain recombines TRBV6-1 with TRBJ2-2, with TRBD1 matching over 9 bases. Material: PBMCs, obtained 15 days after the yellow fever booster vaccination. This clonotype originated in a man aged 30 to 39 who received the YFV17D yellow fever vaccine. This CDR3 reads CASTSGQGYTGELFF. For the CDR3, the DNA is TGTGCCAGCACGTCCGGACAGGGGTACACCGGGGAGCTGTTTTTT.